The next 22 T cell receptor beta chains were all read from a single sample in a study of human T cells and chemical hapten exposure. This sample's time point: patch test 2, 6 weeks after DPC sensitization. The treatment: therapeutic diphenylcyclopropenone sensitization with weekly scalp DPC. From the RACE reads, TCRdb called clonotypes with MiXCR, one entry per CDR3 protein. The sample contains roughly 92,000 distinct CDR3 sequences, approximately 10% of which appear only once. The sample here was whole blood, taken in connection with sensitization to the hapten diphenylcyclopropenone (DPC). The receptor set was obtained from a woman in her 40s with alopecia areata. Some clones in this sample may be carry-over from other donors' samples.

This clonotype was picked up a small number of times. V usage is TRBV27 and J usage is TRBJ2-6, with 7 bases aligning to TRBD1. With 11 bases clipped from V and 0 bases from J, the junction kept 10 bases outside the gene matches. The CDR3 is made up of 16 amino acids. The germline gives CDR1 MNHEY, CDR2 SMNVEV (reference sequence). Written as DNA, the CDR3 is TGTGCCGGCTGGGAGACAGGGATCTCTGGGGCCAACGTCCTGACTTTC. Its translation is CAGWETGISGANVLTF.

This clonotype was seen only a few times. The chain is built from TRBV24-1 and TRBJ1-2; possibly TRBD1 for D (5 bases). Germline CDR1 KGHDR, CDR2 SFDVKD. The CDR3 extends over 13 amino acids. V shed 5 bases and J shed 2 bases, with 8 bases lying between them. The CDR3 loop reads CATSGDGNYGYTF. Here the CDR3 DNA reads TGTGCCACCAGTGGGGACGGCAACTATGGCTACACCTTC.

This clonotype was observed at least ten times. The V call is TRBV12-3 or TRBV12-4, the J call TRBJ1-2; D is possibly TRBD1 (6 bases). The V end lost 6 bases, the J end lost 2 bases, and 16 bases lay between the germline ends. The CDR3 sequence is 15 residues long. Here the CDR3 reads CASSPGAAANYGYTF. The CDR3 DNA follows: TGTGCCAGCAGCCCAGGGGCAGCTGCGAACTATGGCTACACCTTC.

This clonotype was found a few times. V gene TRBV7-9 combines with J gene TRBJ2-1; the D is unclear. V lost 2 bases, J lost 8 bases, and 13 bases lay in between. CDR1 and CDR2 from the germline V gene are SEHNR and FQNEAQ (reference sequence). The CDR3 loop spans 14 amino acids. CDR3: CASSLTAIGDEQFF. The DNA of the CDR3 is TGTGCCAGCAGCTTAACCGCGATCGGCGATGAGCAGTTCTTC. The whole variable domain, remainder taken from reference TRBV7-9 and TRBJ2-1, is DTGVSQNPRHKITKRGQNVTFRCDPISEHNRLYWYRQTLGQGPEFLTYFQNEAQLEKSRLLSDRFSAERPKGSFSTLEIQRTEQGDSAMYLCASSLTAIGDEQFFGPGTRLTVL.

This clonotype appeared many times. This sequence joins TRBV14 and TRBJ2-3, with D perhaps matching TRBD1 or TRBD2 (5 bases each). Germline assignment: CDR1 SGHDN and CDR2 FVKESK. This CDR3 is built from 14 residues. Trimming stripped 3 bases from V and 2 bases from J, with 9 bases between. The CDR3 sequence: CASSHQGPTDTQYF. The DNA of the CDR3 is TGTGCCAGCAGCCACCAGGGACCCACAGATACGCAGTATTTT.

The chain links TRBV2 to TRBJ2-7, with 7 bases identical to TRBD1. This CDR3 is built from 13 residues. Germline V gives CDR1 SNHLY, CDR2 FYNNEI. V lost 6 bases and J lost 3; bases outside the gene matches: 5. CDR3 sequence (DNA): TGTGCCAGCAGCCTGGGACAGCACTACGAGCAGTACTTC. It codes for CASSLGQHYEQYF.

This clonotype was picked up many times. This chain uses TRBV29-1 with TRBJ1-5, with D possibly matching TRBD1 (6 bases). Looked up from germline, CDR1 is SQVTM and CDR2 is ANQGSEA. The CDR3 runs 14 residues. The germline V and J ends were trimmed by 5 bases and 4 bases, with 15 bases remaining between them. CDR3 in DNA: TGCAGCGTTCAGATCGGGACACCAAATCAGCCCCAGCATTTT. Translating gives CSVQIGTPNQPQHF.

This clonotype has a count of ten or more. This chain uses TRBV6-5 with TRBJ2-7; TRBD1 matches at 7 bases. The CDR3 covers 16 residues. From germline, CDR1 is MNHEY and CDR2 SVGAGI. V was clipped by 0 bases and J by 2 bases; unmatched bases: 7. The CDR3 loop reads CASSYSVFTGAYEQYF. CDR3 nucleotides: TGTGCCAGCAGTTACTCGGTGTTTACAGGGGCCTACGAGCAGTACTTC.

This clonotype has at least ten counts. The chain employs TRBV20-1 and TRBJ2-3; D uncertain. CDR3 length: 11 amino acids. The V gene's germline CDR1 is DFQATT and CDR2 SNEGSKA (reference sequence). The ends were cut back, 5 bases at V and 5 bases at J, with 8 bases in the middle. The CDR3 protein is CSAEDGDTQYF. The CDR3 region has the DNA TGCAGTGCTGAGGATGGAGATACGCAGTATTTT.

The rearrangement joins TRBV7-2 to TRBJ1-3, with D possibly being TRBD1 (5 bases). The CDR3 has 17 residues. The germline CDR1 and CDR2 sequences are SGHTA and FQGNSA. V was shortened by 8 bases and J by 4 bases, with 24 bases between the two germline ends. CDR3 protein: CASSRSQTVTSGNTIYF. The CDR3 DNA is TGTGCCAGCTCGCGGTCCCAGACAGTCACCTCCGGAAACACCATATATTTT.

In this sample, this clonotype turned up many times. The J gene is TRBJ1-2, the V gene TRBV7-2; tentative D call: TRBD1 (6 bases). The CDR3 covers 16 residues. Germline values: CDR1 SGHTA, CDR2 FQGNSA. V was pared by 5 bases and J by 4 bases, with 20 bases between. CDR3 in DNA: TGTGCCAGCAGCCCCCTATTCGGGGGCGAAATCTATGGCTACACCTTC. Encoded protein: CASSPLFGGEIYGYTF.

At least ten counts were recorded for this clonotype. V and J are TRBV30 and TRBJ2-6, with D tentatively TRBD2 (6 bases). CDR1 and CDR2 from the germline V gene are GTSNPN and SVGIG (reference sequence). V gave up 1 base and J gave up 3 bases, with 10 bases separating them. There are 15 residues in the CDR3. The chain's CDR3 is CAWSGRGSGANVLTF. As DNA, the CDR3 is TGTGCCTGGAGTGGCCGGGGGAGTGGGGCCAACGTCCTGACTTTC.

The V and J genes are TRBV9 and TRBJ2-7, with TRBD2 matching 9 bases. Trimming took 2 bases from V and 2 from J; bases not matched to a gene: 5. This CDR3 contains 15 residues. Germline CDR1 reads SGDLS; CDR2 reads YYNGEE. This chain's CDR3 is CASSVSSGETYEQYF. CDR3 nucleotide sequence: TGTGCCAGCAGCGTCTCTAGCGGGGAAACCTACGAGCAGTACTTC. The whole variable domain, filled in from reference TRBV9 and TRBJ2-7, reads DSGVTQTPKHLITATGQRVTLRCSPRSGDLSVYWYQQSLDQGLQFLIQYYNGEERAKGNILERFSAQQFPDLHSELNLSSLELGDSALYFCASSVSSGETYEQYFGPGTRLTVT.

There are a few counts of this clonotype. The chain couples TRBV18 to TRBJ1-5; unclear D gene. Trimming took off 4 bases at V and 5 bases at J, with 9 bases between the two ends. The CDR3 is made up of 13 amino acids. The germline CDR1 and CDR2 sequences are KGHSH and LQKENI. CDR3 in amino acids: CASSQGSDQPQHF. CDR3 sequence (DNA): TGTGCCAGCTCACAGGGTTCGGATCAGCCCCAGCATTTT.

This clonotype has a handful of counts. The chain is built from TRBV7-2 and TRBJ1-2; weak D call: TRBD1 (5 bases). This CDR3 has 16 amino acids. Germline CDR1 and CDR2: SGHTA and FQGNSA. V was shortened by 0 bases and J by 8 bases, with 19 bases between the two germline ends. The chain's CDR3 is CASSLAPALTVFGYTF. The CDR3, as DNA: TGTGCCAGCAGCTTAGCTCCAGCCCTGACAGTTTTCGGCTACACCTTC. Based on the CDR3 plus reference TRBV7-2 and TRBJ1-2, the full variable domain is GAGVSQSPSNKVTEKGKDVELRCDPISGHTALYWYRQSLGQGLEFLIYFQGNSAPDKSGLPSDRFSAERTGGSVSTLTIQRTQQEDSAVYLCASSLAPALTVFGYTFGSGTRLTVV.

This rearrangement joins TRBV4-2 to TRBJ2-3; 9 nucleotides align to TRBD2. The trim removed 4 bases at V and 0 bases at J, leaving 5 bases unmatched. The CDR3 sequence is 16 residues long. CDR1 is LGHNA and CDR2 is YNFKEQ in the germline V gene. CDR3 bases: TGTGCCAGCAGCCTAATAACTAGCGGGAGCACAGATACGCAGTATTTT. Protein product: CASSLITSGSTDTQYF.

Many counts were recorded for this clonotype. This chain uses TRBV28 with TRBJ2-7; D unresolved. The CDR3 has 11 residues. In germline, CDR1 is MDHEN, CDR2 SYDVKM. Trimming removed 7 bases from V and 2 bases from J, with 6 bases in between. The DNA for the CDR3 is TGTGCCAGCAAAACCCCCTACGAGCAGTACTTC. Protein product: CASKTPYEQYF.

The chain employs TRBV12-5 and TRBJ2-7, with a weak D call TRBD2 (6 bases). The CDR3 contains 12 residues. Trimming took off 4 bases at V and 6 bases at J, with 10 bases between the two ends. In germline, CDR1 is LGHNT, CDR2 FRNRAP. CDR3 residues: CASGSLGGEQYF. The CDR3 bases are TGTGCTAGTGGTTCCCTCGGGGGCGAGCAGTACTTC. The entire variable domain, with the rest obtained from reference TRBV12-5 and TRBJ2-7, is as follows: DARVTQTPRHKVTEMGQEVTMRCQPILGHNTVFWYRQTMMQGLELLAYFRNRAPLDDSGMPKDRFSAEMPDATLATLKIQPSEPRDSAVYFCASGSLGGEQYFGPGTRLTVT.

This clonotype showed up many times. The V gene is TRBV27, the J gene TRBJ1-3, with a tentative D call TRBD1 (5 bases). The CDR3 loop spans 16 amino acids. Trimming took off 5 bases at V and 0 bases at J, with 14 bases between the two ends. CDR1 MNHEY and CDR2 SMNVEV come from the germline V gene (reference sequence). As DNA, the CDR3 is TGTGCCAGCAGTAGTCTTAGAAGGGGCTCTGGAAACACCATATATTTT. As protein: CASSSLRRGSGNTIYF.

This clonotype was found many times. The rearrangement joins TRBV11-2 to TRBJ1-1; weak D call: TRBD1 (6 bases). Germline CDR1 and CDR2: SGHAT and FQNNGV. V was shortened by 0 bases and J by 7 bases, with 9 bases between the two germline ends. There are 13 residues in the CDR3. The CDR3 DNA reads TGTGCCAGCAGCTTAGACAGGGGCGATGAAGCTTTCTTT. Its translation is CASSLDRGDEAFF.

The J gene is TRBJ2-3, the V gene TRBV6-2 or TRBV6-3; the D gene is possibly TRBD2 (6 bases). The germline V gene encodes CDR1 MNHEY and CDR2 SVGEGT. Trimming left V 5 bases short and J 4 bases short, with 19 bases between. The CDR3 sequence is 16 residues long. CDR3 nucleotide sequence: TGTGCCAGCAGTAGTCCCTCGGGGAGGCGCGCAGATACGCAGTATTTT. Translated, it gives CASSSPSGRRADTQYF.

Comments on this clonotype: This could be a read error, since a much larger clone is one nucleotide away. The chain is built from TRBV4-3 and TRBJ1-2; D is possibly TRBD1 (5 bases). This CDR3 is built from 14 residues. Germline V gene lookup returns CDR1 LGHNA and CDR2 YSLEER. CDR3 region: CANSQDQGPYGYTF. The CDR3 DNA sequence: TGCGCCAACAGCCAAGATCAGGGACCTTATGGCTACACCTTC.